This T cell receptor beta chain appears in the sequencing data of a study of T-cell reconstitution after alpha-beta-depleted transplantation in children. Study-wide results and caveats: Surviving recipient T cells and thymic progenitors accounted for the high day-60 TCRbeta diversity observed in some patients. Counts and diversity of T cells one year after transplant came mostly from newly produced T cells. Alpha-beta T cells present about two months after transplant were reported to originate from several hundred expanded graft clones.

Germline-derived CDR1 and CDR2 are SGHKS and YYEKEE (reference sequence). The CDR3 consists of 14 residues. V shed 3 bases and J shed 5 bases, with 11 bases lying between them. This clonotype was counted ten times or more. As yet, its antigen is unknown. Unique molecular identifiers were built into the TCRbeta library. TCRdb reprocessed the PCR reads via MiXCR and lists one record per CDR3 protein. This table holds fewer than 250,000 distinct CDR3 sequences, roughly 8.2% found once. The sequence was collected from a male patient under 18 who had a stem cell transplant for acute lymphoblastic leukemia, so the T cells may come from the graft donor. The V call is TRBV5-5, the J call TRBJ2-2, with unresolved D. This sample comprised PBMCs, mostly from graft donor cells, obtained 180 days after TCRalphabeta/CD19-depleted stem cell transplant. Here the CDR3 reads CASSWTAGTGELFF. The DNA for the CDR3 is TGTGCCAGCAGCTGGACCGCCGGAACCGGGGAGCTGTTTTTT. The full variable domain, its missing parts supplied by reference TRBV5-5 and TRBJ2-2, is DAGVTQSPTHLIKTRGQQVTLRCSPISGHKSVSWYQQVLGQGPQFIFQYYEKEERGRGNFPDRFSARQFPNYSSELNVNALLLGDSALYLCASSWTAGTGELFFGEGSRLTVL.